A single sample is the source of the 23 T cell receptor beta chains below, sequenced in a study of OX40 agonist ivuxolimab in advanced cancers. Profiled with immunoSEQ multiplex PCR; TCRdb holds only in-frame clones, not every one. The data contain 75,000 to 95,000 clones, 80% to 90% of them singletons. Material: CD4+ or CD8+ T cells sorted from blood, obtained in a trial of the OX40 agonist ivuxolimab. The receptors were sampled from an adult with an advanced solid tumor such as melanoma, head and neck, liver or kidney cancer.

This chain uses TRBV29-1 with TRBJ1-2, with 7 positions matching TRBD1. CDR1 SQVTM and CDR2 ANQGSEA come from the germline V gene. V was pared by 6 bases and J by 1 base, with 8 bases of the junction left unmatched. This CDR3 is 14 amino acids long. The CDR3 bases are TGCAGCGTCGCGGGACAGCAATTTAACTATGGCTACACCTTC. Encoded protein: CSVAGQQFNYGYTF.

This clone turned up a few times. CDR3 nucleotides: TGTGCCAGCAGCACTCCGGACTCTGGAAACACCATATATTTT. Its protein is CASSTPDSGNTIYF. V gene TRBV5-4 combines with J gene TRBJ1-3; the D is unclear. Germline CDR1 and CDR2: SGHNT and YYREEE (reference sequence). V was trimmed by 4 bases and J by 0 bases, leaving 8 bases between them. The CDR3 has 14 residues.

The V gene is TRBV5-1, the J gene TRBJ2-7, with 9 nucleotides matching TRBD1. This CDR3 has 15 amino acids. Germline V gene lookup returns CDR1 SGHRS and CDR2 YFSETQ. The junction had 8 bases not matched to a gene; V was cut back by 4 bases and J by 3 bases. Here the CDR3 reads CASSGGTGKYYEQYF. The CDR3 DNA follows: TGCGCCAGCAGCGGGGGGACAGGGAAATACTACGAGCAGTACTTC.

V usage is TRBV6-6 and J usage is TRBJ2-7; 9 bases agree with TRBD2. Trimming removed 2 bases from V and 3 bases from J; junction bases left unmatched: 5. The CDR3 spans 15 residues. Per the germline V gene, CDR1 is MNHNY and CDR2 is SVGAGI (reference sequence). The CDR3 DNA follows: TGTGCCAGCAGTTACATTAGCGGGGGCCGCTACGAGCAGTACTTC. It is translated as CASSYISGGRYEQYF.

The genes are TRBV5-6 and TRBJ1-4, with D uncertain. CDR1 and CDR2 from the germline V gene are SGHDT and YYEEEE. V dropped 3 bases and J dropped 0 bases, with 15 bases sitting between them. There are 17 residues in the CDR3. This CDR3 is CASSSLLGRSTNEKLFF. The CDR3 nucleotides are TGTGCCAGCAGCTCTCTCCTCGGACGGTCAACTAATGAAAAACTGTTTTTT. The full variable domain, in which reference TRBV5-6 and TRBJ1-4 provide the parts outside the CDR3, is DAGVTQSPTHLIKTRGQQVTLRCSPKSGHDTVSWYQQALGQGPQFIFQYYEEEERQRGNFPDRFSGHQFPNYSSELNVNALLLGDSALYLCASSSLLGRSTNEKLFFGSGTQLSVL.

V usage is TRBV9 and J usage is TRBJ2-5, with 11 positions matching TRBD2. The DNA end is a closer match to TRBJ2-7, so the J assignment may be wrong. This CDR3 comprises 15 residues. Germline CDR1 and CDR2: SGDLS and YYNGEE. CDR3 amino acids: CASSVGLAGTYEQYF. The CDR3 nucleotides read TGTGCCAGCAGCGTAGGACTAGCGGGAACCTACGAGCAGTACTTC.

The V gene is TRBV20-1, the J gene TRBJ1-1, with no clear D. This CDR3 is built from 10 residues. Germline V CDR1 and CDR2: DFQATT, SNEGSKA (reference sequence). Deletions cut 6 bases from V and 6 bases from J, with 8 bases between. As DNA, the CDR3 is TGCAGTGCCCGGAGGGCTGAAGCTTTCTTT. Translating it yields CSARRAEAFF.

CDR3 DNA: TGTGCCACCAGCAGAGAAAGGGACAGGGTGCGGGAGCAGTACTTC. The encoded protein is CATSRERDRVREQYF. The chain has TRBV15 and TRBJ2-7; 9 bases fit TRBD1. The germline V gene encodes CDR1 LNHNV and CDR2 YYDKDF (reference sequence). Trimming cost V 0 bases and J 7 bases; bases outside gene matches: 7. The CDR3 contains 15 residues. The variable domain in full, with the rest retrieved from reference TRBV15 and TRBJ2-7, is DAMVIQNPRYQVTQFGKPVTLSCSQTLNHNVMYWYQQKSSQAPKLLFHYYDKDFNNEADTPDNFQSRRPNTSFCFLDIRSPGLGDTAMYLCATSRERDRVREQYFGPGTRLTVT.

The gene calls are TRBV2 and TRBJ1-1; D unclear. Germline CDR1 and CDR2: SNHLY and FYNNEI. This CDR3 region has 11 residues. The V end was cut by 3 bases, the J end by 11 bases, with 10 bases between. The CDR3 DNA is TGTGCCAGCAGTGATCAGTTTTTGGCTTTCTTT. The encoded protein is CASSDQFLAFF.

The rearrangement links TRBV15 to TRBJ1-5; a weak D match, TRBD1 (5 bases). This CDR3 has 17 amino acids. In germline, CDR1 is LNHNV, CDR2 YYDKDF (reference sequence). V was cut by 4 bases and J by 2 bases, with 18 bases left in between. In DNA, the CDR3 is TGTGCCACCAGCAACCTACCGGGGGGTCGGGGCAATCAGCCCCAGCATTTT. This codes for CATSNLPGGRGNQPQHF.

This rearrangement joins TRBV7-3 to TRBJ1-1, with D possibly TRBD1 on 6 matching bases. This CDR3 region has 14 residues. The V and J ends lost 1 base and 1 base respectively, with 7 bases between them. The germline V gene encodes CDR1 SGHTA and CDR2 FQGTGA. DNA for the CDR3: TGTGCCAGCAGCTTAATGACAGGGAACACTGAAGCTTTCTTT. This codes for CASSLMTGNTEAFF.

This CDR3 is CASSLGLGRSSSYEQYF. The CDR3 DNA sequence: TGCGCCAGCAGCTTGGGATTGGGACGGTCGAGCTCCTACGAGCAGTACTTC. The gene calls are TRBV5-1 and TRBJ2-7; tentatively, D is TRBD1 or TRBD2 (5 bases each). The CDR3 is made up of 17 amino acids. Germline CDR1 is SGHRS and CDR2 is YFSETQ. V lost 0 bases and J lost 0, with 16 bases in between.

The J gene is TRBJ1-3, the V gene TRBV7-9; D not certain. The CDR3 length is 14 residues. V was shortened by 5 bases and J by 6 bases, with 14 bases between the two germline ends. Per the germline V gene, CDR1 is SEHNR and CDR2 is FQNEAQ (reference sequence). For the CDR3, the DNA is TGTGCCAGCAGCCGGGCAACAGACCCAAACACCATATATTTT. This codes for CASSRATDPNTIYF. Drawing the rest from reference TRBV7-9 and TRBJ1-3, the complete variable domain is DTGVSQNPRHKITKRGQNVTFRCDPISEHNRLYWYRQTLGQGPEFLTYFQNEAQLEKSRLLSDRFSAERPKGSFSTLEIQRTEQGDSAMYLCASSRATDPNTIYFGEGSWLTVV.

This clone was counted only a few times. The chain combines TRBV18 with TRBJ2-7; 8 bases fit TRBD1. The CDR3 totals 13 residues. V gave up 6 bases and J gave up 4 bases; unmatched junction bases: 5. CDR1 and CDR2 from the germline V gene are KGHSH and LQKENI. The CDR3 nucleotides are TGTGCCAGCTCTCGCAGACAGGGGTACGAGCAGTACTTC. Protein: CASSRRQGYEQYF.

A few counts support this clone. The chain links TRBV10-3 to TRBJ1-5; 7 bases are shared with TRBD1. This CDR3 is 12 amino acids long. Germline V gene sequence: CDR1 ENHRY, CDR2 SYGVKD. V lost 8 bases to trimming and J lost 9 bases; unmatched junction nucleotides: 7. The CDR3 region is CAIQDRSGPQHF. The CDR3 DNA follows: TGTGCCATCCAGGACAGGTCAGGGCCCCAGCATTTT.

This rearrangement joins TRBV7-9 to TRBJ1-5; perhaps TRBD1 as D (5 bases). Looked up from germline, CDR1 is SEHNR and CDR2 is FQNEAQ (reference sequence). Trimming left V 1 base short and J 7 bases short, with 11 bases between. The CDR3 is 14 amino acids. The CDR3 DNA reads TGTGCCAGCAGCTTAGGAGGGGCTCCGCAGCCCCAGCATTTT. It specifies CASSLGGAPQPQHF.

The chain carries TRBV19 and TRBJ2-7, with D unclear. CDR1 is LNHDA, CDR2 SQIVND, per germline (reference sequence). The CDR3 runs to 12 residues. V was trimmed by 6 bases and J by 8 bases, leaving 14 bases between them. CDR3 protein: CASSYAGEKQYF. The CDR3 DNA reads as TGTGCCAGTAGCTACGCCGGCGAGAAGCAGTACTTC.

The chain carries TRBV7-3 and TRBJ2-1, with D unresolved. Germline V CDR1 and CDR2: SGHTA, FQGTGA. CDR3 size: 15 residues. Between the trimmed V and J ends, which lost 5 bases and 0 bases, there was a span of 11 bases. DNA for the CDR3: TGTGCCAGCAGCCTAATAGCTAGCTCCTACAATGAGCAGTTCTTC. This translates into CASSLIASSYNEQFF.

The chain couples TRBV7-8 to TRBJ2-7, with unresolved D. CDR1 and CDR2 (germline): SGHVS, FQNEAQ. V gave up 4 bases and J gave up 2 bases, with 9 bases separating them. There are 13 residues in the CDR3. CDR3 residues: CASSSPGTYEQYF. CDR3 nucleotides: TGTGCCAGCAGCTCTCCAGGTACCTACGAGCAGTACTTC.

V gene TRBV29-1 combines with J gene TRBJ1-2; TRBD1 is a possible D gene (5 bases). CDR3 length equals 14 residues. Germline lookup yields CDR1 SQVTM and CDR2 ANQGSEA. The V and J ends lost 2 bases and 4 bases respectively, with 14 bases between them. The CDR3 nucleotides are TGCAGCGTTGAAAGCCAGGGATTAGCCTATGGCTACACCTTC. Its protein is CSVESQGLAYGYTF.

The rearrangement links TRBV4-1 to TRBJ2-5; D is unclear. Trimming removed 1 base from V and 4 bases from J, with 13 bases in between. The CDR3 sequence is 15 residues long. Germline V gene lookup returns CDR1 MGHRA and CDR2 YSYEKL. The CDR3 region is CASSQGMGLRETQYF. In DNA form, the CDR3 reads TGCGCCAGCAGCCAAGGAATGGGGTTGAGAGAGACCCAGTACTTC.

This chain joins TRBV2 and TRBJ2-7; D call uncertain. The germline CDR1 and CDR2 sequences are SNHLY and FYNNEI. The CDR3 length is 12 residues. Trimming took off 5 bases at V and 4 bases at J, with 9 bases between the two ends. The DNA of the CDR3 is TGTGCCAGCAGTAAACAGTCGTACGAGCAGTACTTC. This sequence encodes CASSKQSYEQYF.

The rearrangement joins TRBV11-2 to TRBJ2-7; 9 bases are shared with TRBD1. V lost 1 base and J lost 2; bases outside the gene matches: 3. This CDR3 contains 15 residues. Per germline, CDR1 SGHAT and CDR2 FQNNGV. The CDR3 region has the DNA TGTGCCAGCAGCTTAGGCCGGGACAGGGCCTACGAGCAGTACTTC. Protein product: CASSLGRDRAYEQYF.